This TCR beta chain was identified during a study of response to subunit inactivated influenza vaccine. General study points: The authors offered the suggestion that each seasonal influenza vaccination recruits few new T cells.

This clonotype was found a few times. Its antigen is as yet unknown. TCRdb ran MiXCR on the RT-PCR reads and lists one entry per CDR3 protein. The sample records over 650,000 distinct CDR3 sequences, less than 20% being singletons. This CDR3 is built from 14 residues. Trimming took 0 bases from V and 7 from J, leaving 9 bases between them. Per the germline V gene, CDR1 is SEHNR and CDR2 is FQNEAQ (reference sequence). This sample comprised PBMCs from blood, obtained around 5 days after vaccination. The TCR was taken from a man over 45 who received an inactivated influenza vaccine. The chain links TRBV7-9 to TRBJ1-4, with D unclear. The CDR3 DNA reads TGTGCCAGCAGCTTAGCAGGGTGGCCTGAAAAACTGTTTTTT. It specifies CASSLAGWPEKLFF.